This T cell receptor beta chain was recovered during a study of regulatory T cells in long-lasting Graves disease. Time point defined: persistent/refractory GD, antithyroid drugs over 5 years with positive TRAb. PBMC RNA served as the TCR library source. Sequencing libraries for TCR beta were prepared with iRepertoire HTBI primers and Arm-PCR of CDR3 regions. TCRdb re-called the multiplex PCR reads with MiXCR, one entry per CDR3 protein. The sample holds 430,000 or so distinct CDR3 sequences; around a fifth are singletons and the top ten take around an eighth. The CDR3 covers 14 residues. Germline V CDR1 and CDR2: DFQATT, SNEGSKA (reference sequence). V was trimmed by 1 base and J by 2 bases, leaving 9 bases between them.

Sequenced here: peripheral blood mononuclear cells (PBMCs), sampled when the disease was refractory, from a patient treated with antithyroid drugs. This TCR came from a female donor with Graves disease. The chain has TRBV20-1 and TRBJ1-5; possibly TRBD1 for D (5 bases). DNA of the CDR3: TGCAGTGCTAGAGTAGGGGCAGGCAATCAGCCCCAGCATTTT. Its protein is CSARVGAGNQPQHF.